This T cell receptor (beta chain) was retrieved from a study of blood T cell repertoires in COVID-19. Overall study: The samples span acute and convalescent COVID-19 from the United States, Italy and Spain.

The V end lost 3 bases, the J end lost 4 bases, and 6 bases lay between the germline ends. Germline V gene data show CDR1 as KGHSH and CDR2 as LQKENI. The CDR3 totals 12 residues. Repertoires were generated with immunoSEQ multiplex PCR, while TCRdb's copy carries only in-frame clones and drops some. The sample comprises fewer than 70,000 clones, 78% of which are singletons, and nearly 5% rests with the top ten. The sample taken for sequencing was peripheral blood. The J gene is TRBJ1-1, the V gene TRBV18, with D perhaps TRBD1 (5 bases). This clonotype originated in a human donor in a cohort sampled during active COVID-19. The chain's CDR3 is CASSPRVTEAFF. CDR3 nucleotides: TGTGCCAGCTCACCCAGGGTCACTGAAGCTTTCTTT.